A selection of T cell receptor beta chains follows, all from one sample in a study of T cells expressing NK-cell markers. TCRdb re-called the 5' RACE reads and catalogs CDR3 proteins one per entry, DNA excluded. The table for this sample gives 500,000 to 700,000 distinct CDR3 sequences. Sequenced input: blood T cells: a sorted CD56 or NKG2C T cell subset, CD4+ or CD8+ T cells, or bulk PBMC T cells (not recorded which). These receptors came from a young man in good health. Each CDR3 is given with its conserved first and last residue.

TRBV18	TRBJ1-5	CASSRGMAGEPQHF
TRBV24-1	TRBJ2-1	CATSDSATVLDNEQFF
TRBV4-3	TRBJ1-6	CASSRTGVDSPLHF
TRBV20-1	TRBJ2-3	CSAHPGADTQYF
TRBV20-1	TRBJ2-5	CSTPGEVEETQYF
TRBV3-1	TRBJ2-1	CASSQDLSGSSSEQFF
TRBV6-1	TRBJ2-2	CASSLSLGSTGELFF
TRBV15	TRBJ1-2	CATSRDPGDYGYTF
TRBV5-1	TRBJ2-7	CASSSQSDQGFGQYF
TRBV29-1	TRBJ2-5	CSVEDNQSETQYF
TRBV24-1	TRBJ2-1	CATSDLETSGLSDEQFF
TRBV27	TRBJ1-2	CASSLSGGGGFYYGYTF
TRBV4-3	TRBJ2-3	CASSPGLAGTPTDTQYF
TRBV29-1	TRBJ1-1	CSAVGQGITEAFF
TRBV20-1	TRBJ2-5	CSAPKTSGRQETQYF
TRBV10-3	TRBJ2-1	CAIRVEGFSYNEQFF